The 26 T cell receptor beta chains listed next were all sequenced from one sample in a study of blood T cell repertoires in COVID-19. Assay used: immunoSEQ multiplex PCR; TCRdb lists only in-frame clones, some missing. The data hold under 150,000 clones, with 80% observed a single time. Specimen: peripheral blood. These receptors all stem from a man aged 70-80 years with acute or convalescent COVID-19.

The V call is TRBV12-5, the J call TRBJ2-2; tentatively, D is TRBD1 (6 bases). The CDR3 loop spans 16 amino acids. Trimming shortened V by 5 bases and J by 4 bases, and 17 bases separated the two germline ends. Germline V CDR1 and CDR2: LGHNT, FRNRAP. The CDR3, as DNA: TGTGCTAGTGGTACCGCTCAGGGGTCGATCACCGGGGAGCTGTTTTTT. It is translated as CASGTAQGSITGELFF. The full variable domain, its missing parts supplied by reference TRBV12-5 and TRBJ2-2, is DARVTQTPRHKVTEMGQEVTMRCQPILGHNTVFWYRQTMMQGLELLAYFRNRAPLDDSGMPKDRFSAEMPDATLATLKIQPSEPRDSAVYFCASGTAQGSITGELFFGEGSRLTVL.

The chain links TRBV11-2 to TRBJ2-1; 10 nucleotides match TRBD2. The CDR3 contains 16 residues. Germline CDR1 SGHAT, CDR2 FQNNGV. Trimming removed 5 bases from V and 1 base from J; junction bases left unmatched: 5. The CDR3 DNA is TGTGCCAGCAGCAAGAGCGGGGGGGGTTCCTACAATGAGCAGTTCTTC. Its protein product is CASSKSGGGSYNEQFF.

This chain uses TRBV5-1 with TRBJ2-5; D possibly corresponds to TRBD2 (7 bases). This CDR3 is built from 14 residues. Germline CDR1 and CDR2: SGHRS and YFSETQ. Trimming shortened V by 2 bases and J by 5 bases, and 13 bases separated the two germline ends. The CDR3 sequence is CASSFRGAWETQYF. CDR3 nucleotide sequence: TGCGCCAGCAGCTTTCGGGGGGCATGGGAGACCCAGTACTTC.

This clone showed up just a few times. The CDR3 region has the DNA TGTGCCAGCAGCTTAGTACGGCGGGGGGAGTACAATGAGCAGTTCTTC. It translates to CASSLVRRGEYNEQFF. This chain joins TRBV7-8 and TRBJ2-1; TRBD2 matches at 8 bases. From germline, CDR1 is SGHVS and CDR2 FQNEAQ. This CDR3 is 16 amino acids long. Trimming took 1 base from V and 4 from J; bases not matched to a gene: 6.

The chain is built from TRBV5-1 and TRBJ1-1, with D maybe TRBD1 (6 bases). The CDR3 has 15 amino acids. Looked up from germline, CDR1 is SGHRS and CDR2 is YFSETQ. Trimming took 4 bases from V and 1 from J, leaving 14 bases between them. CDR3 bases: TGCGCCAGCAGCCCGTACGGACAGCCGAACACTGAAGCTTTCTTT. The encoded protein is CASSPYGQPNTEAFF.

This clone was counted at least ten times. The genes are TRBV21-1 and TRBJ2-2; the D segment call TRBD1 is taken from the table without a DNA check. TRBV21-1 is annotated as a pseudogene. The CDR3 totals 15 residues. The CDR3 reads CASSRLRGLNGELFF. In DNA form, the CDR3 reads TGTGCCAGCAGCAGGCTCAGGGGGCTGAACGGGGAGCTGTTTTTT.

At least ten counts were recorded for this clone. The rearrangement uses TRBV9 and TRBJ2-7; maybe TRBD1 (5 bases). Trimming cost V 3 bases and J 2 bases, with 12 bases left between them. This CDR3 has 14 amino acids. CDR1 and CDR2 (germline): SGDLS, YYNGEE. For the CDR3, the DNA is TGTGCCAGCAGCGCCTGGGGCACCCCCTACGAGCAGTACTTC. It translates to CASSAWGTPYEQYF.

The chain links TRBV25-1 to TRBJ2-5; perhaps TRBD1 as D (5 bases). CDR3 size: 13 residues. Trimming took off 8 bases at V and 5 bases at J, with 15 bases between the two ends. Germline lookup yields CDR1 MGHDK and CDR2 SYGVNS. CDR3 protein: CASSQGGLETQYF. The CDR3, as DNA: TGTGCCAGCTCTCAGGGTGGTTTGGAGACCCAGTACTTC.

The chain employs TRBV2 and TRBJ1-5, with a weak D call TRBD1 (6 bases). The CDR3 spans 13 residues. From germline, CDR1 is SNHLY and CDR2 FYNNEI. V was trimmed by 3 bases and J by 6 bases, leaving 9 bases between them. The CDR3: CASSDRGPQPQHF. The CDR3 nucleotides are TGTGCCAGCAGTGACAGGGGCCCTCAGCCCCAGCATTTT.

This clone has just a few counts. The chain joins TRBV5-1 to TRBJ2-7; a possible D gene is TRBD2 (5 bases). CDR1 SGHRS and CDR2 YFSETQ come from the germline V gene. V lost 0 bases and J 3 bases, leaving 10 bases between the germline ends. The CDR3 runs to 14 residues. CDR3 coding DNA: TGCGCCAGCAGCTTGGGCGGACGGGACTACGAGCAGTACTTC. This gives the protein CASSLGGRDYEQYF.

The gene calls are TRBV15 and TRBJ2-1; 9 nucleotides match TRBD2. The V gene end was trimmed by 0 bases and the J gene end by 5 bases; junction bases not matched to a gene: 8. The CDR3 loop spans 17 amino acids. Germline V gene lookup returns CDR1 LNHNV and CDR2 YYDKDF (reference sequence). The CDR3, as DNA: TGTGCCACCAGCAGAGATGTGAGCGGGGGGAAAAACAATGAGCAGTTCTTC. Translated, it gives CATSRDVSGGKNNEQFF.

This clone was recorded only once. The sample holds other DNA sequences that translate to the same CDR3. The gene calls are TRBV18 and TRBJ2-5; a weak D match, TRBD1 (5 bases). The CDR3 runs 12 residues. V was trimmed by 3 bases and J by 5 bases, leaving 7 bases between them. The V gene's germline CDR1 is KGHSH and CDR2 LQKENI. The CDR3 DNA is TGTGCCAGCTCACCCGCAGGGGAGACCCAGTACTTC. This gives the protein CASSPAGETQYF. Drawing the rest from reference TRBV18 and TRBJ2-5, the complete variable domain is NAGVMQNPRHLVRRRGQEARLRCSPMKGHSHVYWYRQLPEEGLKFMVYLQKENIIDESGMPKERFSAEFPKEGPSILRIQQVVRGDSAAYFCASSPAGETQYFGPGTRLLVL.

V and J are TRBV5-4 and TRBJ2-7; tentative D call: TRBD2 (6 bases). Germline V gene lookup returns CDR1 SGHNT and CDR2 YYREEE (reference sequence). Trimming shortened V by 0 bases and J by 7 bases, and 29 bases separated the two germline ends. This CDR3 spans 19 amino acids. CDR3 amino acids: CASSLAGPGRRGSGMEQYF. CDR3 DNA: TGTGCCAGCAGCTTGGCCGGCCCGGGACGCCGGGGGTCAGGTATGGAGCAGTACTTC.

This chain joins TRBV6-4 and TRBJ1-5, with D hard to call. Germline V gene sequence: CDR1 MRHNA, CDR2 SNTAGT. The V end lost 5 bases, the J end lost 0 bases, and 5 bases lay between the germline ends. The CDR3 contains 13 residues. The CDR3 DNA is TGTGCCAGCAGTCTTTTTAGCAATCAGCCCCAGCATTTT. Translated, it gives CASSLFSNQPQHF.

The gene calls are TRBV19 and TRBJ1-6; 9 nucleotides agree with TRBD1. Germline CDR1 is LNHDA and CDR2 is SQIVND (reference sequence). The V segment lost 7 bases and the J segment 8 bases; nucleotides outside the gene matches: 9. CDR3 size: 15 residues. The CDR3 loop reads CASNHGDRVYSPLHF. CDR3 coding DNA: TGTGCCAGTAATCACGGGGACAGGGTTTATTCACCCCTCCACTTT.

The J gene is TRBJ2-1, the V gene TRBV6-2 or TRBV6-3, with 11 bases fitting TRBD2. The CDR3 runs to 18 residues. The germline CDR1 and CDR2 sequences are MNHEY and SVGEGT. V dropped 0 bases and J dropped 3; count of bases not matched to a gene: 7. This chain's CDR3 is CASSYSGTSGANYNEQFF. The CDR3 nucleotides read TGTGCCAGCAGTTACTCCGGGACTAGCGGAGCGAACTACAATGAGCAGTTCTTC.

The chain has TRBV30 and TRBJ2-7; perhaps TRBD1 as D (7 bases). Trimming took 0 bases from V and 2 from J, leaving 14 bases between them. CDR1 GTSNPN and CDR2 SVGIG come from the germline V gene (reference sequence). The CDR3 is 15 amino acids. The CDR3 DNA follows: TGTGCCTGGAGTGTAGGGTCAGGGGGGCCCTACGAGCAGTACTTC. Translated: CAWSVGSGGPYEQYF.

The V gene is TRBV13, the J gene TRBJ1-2, with 8 bases fitting TRBD1. Trimming at V came to 2 bases and at J to 3 bases, leaving 5 bases not matched to a gene. The germline gives CDR1 PRHDT, CDR2 FYEKMQ (reference sequence). The CDR3 contains 15 residues. CDR3 amino acids: CASSLFSTGDYGYTF. The CDR3 DNA reads as TGTGCCAGCAGCTTATTTTCGACAGGGGACTATGGCTACACCTTC.

V and J are TRBV28 and TRBJ2-1, with D perhaps TRBD1 (7 bases). Trimming stripped 2 bases from V and 0 bases from J, with 11 bases between. The V gene's germline CDR1 is MDHEN and CDR2 SYDVKM. The CDR3 is made up of 16 amino acids. DNA for the CDR3: TGTGCCAGCAGTTTAAGGGGGGACAGCTCCTACAATGAGCAGTTCTTC. Protein product: CASSLRGDSSYNEQFF.

The chain couples TRBV5-5 to TRBJ2-7; the D gene is possibly TRBD1 (5 bases). This CDR3 comprises 12 residues. Trimming removed 5 bases from V and 5 bases from J, with 11 bases in between. Germline V gene lookup returns CDR1 SGHKS and CDR2 YYEKEE (reference sequence). The CDR3 sequence: CASSPGYHEQYF. The CDR3 DNA is TGTGCCAGCAGTCCAGGGTACCACGAGCAGTACTTC. Full variable domain (remainder filled in from reference TRBV5-5 and TRBJ2-7): DAGVTQSPTHLIKTRGQQVTLRCSPISGHKSVSWYQQVLGQGPQFIFQYYEKEERGRGNFPDRFSARQFPNYSSELNVNALLLGDSALYLCASSPGYHEQYFGPGTRLTVT.

This clone was counted once. The chain carries TRBV28 and TRBJ2-3, with 9 bases that match TRBD1. The V gene end was trimmed by 4 bases and the J gene end by 4 bases; junction bases not matched to a gene: 6. In germline, CDR1 is MDHEN, CDR2 SYDVKM. The CDR3 is made up of 15 amino acids. In DNA form, the CDR3 reads TGTGCCAGCAGTTCCCCCGGGACAGGGCCAGATACGCAGTATTTT. It specifies CASSSPGTGPDTQYF. The full variable domain, rest sourced from reference TRBV28 and TRBJ2-3, is DVKVTQSSRYLVKRTGEKVFLECVQDMDHENMFWYRQDPGLGLRLIYFSYDVKMKEKGDIPEGYSVSREKKERFSLILESASTNQTSMYLCASSSPGTGPDTQYFGPGTRLTVL.

The genes are TRBV7-9 and TRBJ2-4; TRBD2 might be the D (6 bases). This CDR3 comprises 16 residues. Trimming took off 0 bases at V and 0 bases at J, with 9 bases between the two ends. Germline V lookup: CDR1 SEHNR, CDR2 FQNEAQ (reference sequence). Here the CDR3 reads CASSLAEGLAKNIQYF. CDR3 DNA sequence: TGTGCCAGCAGCTTAGCGGAGGGACTAGCCAAAAACATTCAGTACTTC.

The chain links TRBV5-4 to TRBJ2-5; 10 bases fit TRBD1. Germline assignment: CDR1 SGHNT and CDR2 YYREEE (reference sequence). The CDR3 totals 14 residues. V shed 4 bases, J shed 4 bases, and the junction held 4 bases outside the gene matches. The CDR3 coding sequence is TGTGCCAGCAGCCCGTGGACAGGGGGAGAGACCCAGTACTTC. As protein: CASSPWTGGETQYF. The entire variable domain, with the rest obtained from reference TRBV5-4 and TRBJ2-5, is as follows: ETGVTQSPTHLIKTRGQQVTLRCSSQSGHNTVSWYQQALGQGPQFIFQYYREEENGRGNFPPRFSGLQFPNYSSELNVNALELDDSALYLCASSPWTGGETQYFGPGTRLLVL.

This clone appeared once. The chain is built from TRBV5-1 and TRBJ1-1; D possibly corresponds to TRBD1 (5 bases). Trimming removed 3 bases from V and 1 base from J, with 10 bases in between. Germline CDR1 reads SGHRS; CDR2 reads YFSETQ. CDR3 size: 14 residues. The DNA of the CDR3 is TGCGCCAGCAGCTCGATGACAGAGAACACTGAAGCTTTCTTT. Translated, it gives CASSSMTENTEAFF.

The chain employs TRBV2 and TRBJ2-1; D is ambiguous. The CDR3 contains 12 residues. The germline V and J ends were trimmed by 10 bases and 6 bases, with 13 bases remaining between them. Germline assignment: CDR1 SNHLY and CDR2 FYNNEI. CDR3 in amino acids: CATTFNINEQFF. In DNA, the CDR3 is TGTGCCACAACCTTCAACATCAATGAGCAGTTCTTC.

This sequence joins TRBV3-1 (or the pseudogene TRBV3-2) and TRBJ1-1; 10 bases map to TRBD1. V gave up 4 bases and J gave up 4 bases; unmatched junction bases: 3. The CDR3 spans 14 residues. Germline V lookup: CDR1 LGHDT, CDR2 YNNKEL (reference sequence). The CDR3 protein is CASSRQGASTEAFF. CDR3 sequence (DNA): TGTGCCAGCAGCCGACAGGGGGCGAGCACTGAAGCTTTCTTT.